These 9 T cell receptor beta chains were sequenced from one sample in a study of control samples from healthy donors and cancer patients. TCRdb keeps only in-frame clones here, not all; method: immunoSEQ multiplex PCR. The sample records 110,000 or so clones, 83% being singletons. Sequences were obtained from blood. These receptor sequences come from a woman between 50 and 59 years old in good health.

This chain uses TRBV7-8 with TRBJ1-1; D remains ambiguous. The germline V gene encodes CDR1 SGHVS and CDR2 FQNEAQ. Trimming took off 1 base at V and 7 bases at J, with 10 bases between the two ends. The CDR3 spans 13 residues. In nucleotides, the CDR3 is TGTGCCAGCAGCTTAGAAAGCTCCGATGAAGCTTTCTTT. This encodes CASSLESSDEAFF.

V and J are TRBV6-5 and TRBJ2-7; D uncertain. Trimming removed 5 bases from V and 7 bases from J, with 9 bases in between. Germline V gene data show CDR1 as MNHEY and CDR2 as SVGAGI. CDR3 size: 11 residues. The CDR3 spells CASSMLGEQYF. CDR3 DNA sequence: TGTGCCAGCAGTATGCTCGGGGAGCAGTACTTC.

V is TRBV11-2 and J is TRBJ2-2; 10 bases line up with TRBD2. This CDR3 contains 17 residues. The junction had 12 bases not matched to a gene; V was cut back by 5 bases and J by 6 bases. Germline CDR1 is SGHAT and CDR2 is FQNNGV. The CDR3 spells CASSPHLASGRAGELFF. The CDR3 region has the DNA TGTGCCAGCAGCCCACATCTGGCTAGCGGGAGAGCCGGGGAGCTGTTTTTT.

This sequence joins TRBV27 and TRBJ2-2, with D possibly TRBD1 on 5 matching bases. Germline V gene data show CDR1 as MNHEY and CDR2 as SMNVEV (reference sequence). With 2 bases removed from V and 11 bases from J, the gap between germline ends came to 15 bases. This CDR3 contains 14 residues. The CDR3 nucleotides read TGTGCCAGCAGTTTAAGTCAGGGCTACGGAGAGCTGTTTTTT. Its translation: CASSLSQGYGELFF.

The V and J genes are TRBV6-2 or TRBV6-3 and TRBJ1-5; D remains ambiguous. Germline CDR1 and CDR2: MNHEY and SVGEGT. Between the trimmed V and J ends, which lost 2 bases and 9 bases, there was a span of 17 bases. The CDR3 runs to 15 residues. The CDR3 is CASSYRRTDTGPQHF. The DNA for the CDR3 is TGTGCCAGCAGTTACCGACGGACTGATACGGGGCCCCAGCATTTT.

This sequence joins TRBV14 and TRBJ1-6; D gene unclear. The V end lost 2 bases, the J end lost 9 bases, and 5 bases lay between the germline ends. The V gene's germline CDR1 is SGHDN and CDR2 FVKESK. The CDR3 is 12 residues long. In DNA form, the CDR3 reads TGTGCCAGCAGCCAAAGCCTTTCACCCCTCCACTTT. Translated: CASSQSLSPLHF.

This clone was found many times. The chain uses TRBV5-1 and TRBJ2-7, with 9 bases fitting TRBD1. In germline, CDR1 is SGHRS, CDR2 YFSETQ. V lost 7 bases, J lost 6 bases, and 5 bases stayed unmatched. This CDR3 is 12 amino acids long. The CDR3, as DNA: TGCGCCAGCCGGGACAGGGATAGCGAGCAGTACTTC. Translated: CASRDRDSEQYF. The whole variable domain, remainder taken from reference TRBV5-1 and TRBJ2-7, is KAGVTQTPRYLIKTRGQQVTLSCSPISGHRSVSWYQQTPGQGLQFLFEYFSETQRNKGNFPGRFSGRQFSNSRSEMNVSTLELGDSALYLCASRDRDSEQYFGPGTRLTVT.

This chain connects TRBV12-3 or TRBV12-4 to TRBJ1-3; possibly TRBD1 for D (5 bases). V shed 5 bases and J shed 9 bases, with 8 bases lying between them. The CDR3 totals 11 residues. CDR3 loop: CASSPGSTIYF. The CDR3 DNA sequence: TGTGCCAGCAGTCCAGGGTCCACCATATATTTT.

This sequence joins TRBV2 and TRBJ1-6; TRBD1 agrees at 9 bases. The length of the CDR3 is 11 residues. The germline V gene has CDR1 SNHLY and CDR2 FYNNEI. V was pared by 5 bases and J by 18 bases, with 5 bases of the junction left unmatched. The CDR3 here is CASSPGQGYHF. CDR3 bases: TGTGCCAGCAGTCCGGGACAGGGATACCACTTT.